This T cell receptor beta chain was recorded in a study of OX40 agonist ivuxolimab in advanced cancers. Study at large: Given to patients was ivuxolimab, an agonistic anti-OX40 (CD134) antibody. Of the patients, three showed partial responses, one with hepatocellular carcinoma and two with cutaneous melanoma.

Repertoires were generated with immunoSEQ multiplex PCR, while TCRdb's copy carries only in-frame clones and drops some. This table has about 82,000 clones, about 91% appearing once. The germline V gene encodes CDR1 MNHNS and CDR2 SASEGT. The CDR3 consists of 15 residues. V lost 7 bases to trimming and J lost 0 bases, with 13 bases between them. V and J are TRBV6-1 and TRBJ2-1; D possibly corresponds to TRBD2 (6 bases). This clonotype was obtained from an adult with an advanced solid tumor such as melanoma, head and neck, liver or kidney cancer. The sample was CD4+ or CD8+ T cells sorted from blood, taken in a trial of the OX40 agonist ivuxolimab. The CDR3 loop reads CASTEGQGSYNEQFF. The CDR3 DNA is TGTGCCAGCACGGAGGGGCAGGGCTCCTACAATGAGCAGTTCTTC.